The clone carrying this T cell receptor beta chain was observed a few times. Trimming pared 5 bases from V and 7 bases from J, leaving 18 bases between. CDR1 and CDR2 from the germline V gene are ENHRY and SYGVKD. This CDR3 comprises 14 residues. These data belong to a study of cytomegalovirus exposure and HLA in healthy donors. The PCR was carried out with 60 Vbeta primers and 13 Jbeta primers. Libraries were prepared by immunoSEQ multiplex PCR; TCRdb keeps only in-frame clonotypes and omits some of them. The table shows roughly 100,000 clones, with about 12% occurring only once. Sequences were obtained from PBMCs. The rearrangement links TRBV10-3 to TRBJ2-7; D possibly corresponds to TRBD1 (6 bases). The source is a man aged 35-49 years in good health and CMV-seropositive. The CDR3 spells CAISLTGAPFEQYF. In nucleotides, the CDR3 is TGTGCCATCAGTTTGACAGGAGCACCTTTTGAGCAGTACTTC.